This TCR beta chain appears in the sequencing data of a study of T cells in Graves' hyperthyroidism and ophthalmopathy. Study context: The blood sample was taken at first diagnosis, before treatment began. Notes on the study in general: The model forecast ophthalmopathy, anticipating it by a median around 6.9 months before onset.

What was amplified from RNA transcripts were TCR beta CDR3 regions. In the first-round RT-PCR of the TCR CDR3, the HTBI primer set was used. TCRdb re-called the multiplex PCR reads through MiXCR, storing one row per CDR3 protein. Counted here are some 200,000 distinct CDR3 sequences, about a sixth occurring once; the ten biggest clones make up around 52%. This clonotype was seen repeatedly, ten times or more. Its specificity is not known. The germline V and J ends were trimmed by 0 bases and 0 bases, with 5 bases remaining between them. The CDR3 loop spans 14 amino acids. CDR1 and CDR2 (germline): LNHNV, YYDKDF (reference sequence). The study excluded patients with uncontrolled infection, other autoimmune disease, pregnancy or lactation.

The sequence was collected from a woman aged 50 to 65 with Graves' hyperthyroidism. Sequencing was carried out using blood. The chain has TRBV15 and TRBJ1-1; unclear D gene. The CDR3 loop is CATSRDFVNTEAFF. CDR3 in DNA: TGTGCCACCAGCAGAGATTTTGTGAACACTGAAGCTTTCTTT.